This T cell receptor beta chain was obtained from a study of breast tumors, draining lymph nodes, adjacent tissues. Study-wide results and limits: Compared with lymph nodes, tumors were less diverse; compared with nontumor tissue, more. Data only fit, rather than demonstrated, lymph node origin of most tumor T cells. Luminal-like breast cancer showed significantly higher tumor–nontumor repertoire similarity than basal-like.

Samples came from axillary lymph nodes draining the breast cancer. Via MiXCR, TCRdb re-called the multiplex PCR reads, giving one row per CDR3 protein. The data show about 150,000 distinct CDR3 sequences, about 31% seen once. This clonotype was seen many times. Its antigen is unknown. This may stem from a read error, because a much larger clone lies one nucleotide away. CDR1 and CDR2 (germline): DFQATT, SNEGSKA (reference sequence). The CDR3 runs to 14 residues. The J gene is TRBJ2-5, the V gene TRBV20-1; D tentatively fits TRBD1 or TRBD2 (5 bases each). The sequence was obtained from a female donor with breast cancer. Some clones in this sample may be carry-over from other donors' samples. Sequences were obtained from axillary lymph node tissue. The CDR3 DNA reads as TGCAGTGCGAGATCCGGGACCGCACAAGCGACCCAGTACTTC. Translated, it gives CSARSGTAQATQYF.